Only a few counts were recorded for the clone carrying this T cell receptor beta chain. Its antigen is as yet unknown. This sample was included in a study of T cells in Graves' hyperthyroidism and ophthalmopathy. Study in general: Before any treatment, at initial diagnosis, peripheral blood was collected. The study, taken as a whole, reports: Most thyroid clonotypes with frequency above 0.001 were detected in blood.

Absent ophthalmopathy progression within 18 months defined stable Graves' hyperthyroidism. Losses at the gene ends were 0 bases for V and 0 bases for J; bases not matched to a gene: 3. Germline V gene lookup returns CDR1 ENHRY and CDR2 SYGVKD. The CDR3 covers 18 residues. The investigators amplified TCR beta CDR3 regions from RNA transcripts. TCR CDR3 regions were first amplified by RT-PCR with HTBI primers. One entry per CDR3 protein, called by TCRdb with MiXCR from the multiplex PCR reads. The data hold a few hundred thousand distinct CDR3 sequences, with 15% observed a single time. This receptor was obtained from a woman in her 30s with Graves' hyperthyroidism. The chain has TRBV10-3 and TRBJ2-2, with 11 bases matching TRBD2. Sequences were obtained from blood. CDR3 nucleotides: TGTGCCATCAGTGAGTCCCCGACTAGCGGGGCGAACACCGGGGAGCTGTTTTTT. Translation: CAISESPTSGANTGELFF.